This T cell receptor (beta chain) was recovered during a study of shared clonotypes between healthy human individuals. CDR1 and CDR2 from the germline V gene are SGHRS and YFSETQ. V gave up 0 bases and J gave up 4 bases, with 13 bases separating them. The CDR3 runs 15 residues. General observations from the study: Clonotypes not shared had lower generation probabilities than those common to all four donors. Memory subsets generally showed smaller estimated richness than naive subsets did. Sequencing depth was expected to influence donor clonotype sharing. Owing to a small donor count, the genetic and exposure-history diversity represented was limited.

Only in-frame clones appear in the TCRdb table, and some are missing; sequencing was by immunoSEQ multiplex PCR. This table has 1.5 million to 2.5 million clones, 85% to 95% appearing once. About this clone: Its target is not known.

The naive CD8 fraction comprised CD45RO-negative cells positively selected for CCR7 and excluded terminally differentiated effector memory CD45RA+ cells. The chain combines TRBV5-1 with TRBJ2-5; possible D gene TRBD1, 5 bases. The clonotype originates from a man between 18 and 29 years old in good health. Sequencing used naive CD8+ T cells sorted from blood. CDR3 nucleotides: TGCGCCAGCAGCTTGGGCCTAGGGGAAGGAGAGACCCAGTACTTC. This sequence encodes CASSLGLGEGETQYF.